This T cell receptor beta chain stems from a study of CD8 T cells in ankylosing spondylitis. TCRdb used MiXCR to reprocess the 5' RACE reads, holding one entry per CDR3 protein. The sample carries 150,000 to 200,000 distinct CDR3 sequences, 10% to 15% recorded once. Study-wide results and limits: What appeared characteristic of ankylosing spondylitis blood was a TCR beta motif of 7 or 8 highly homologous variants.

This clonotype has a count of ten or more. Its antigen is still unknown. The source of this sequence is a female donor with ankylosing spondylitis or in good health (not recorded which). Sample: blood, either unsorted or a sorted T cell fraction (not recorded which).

For the CDR3, the DNA is TGCAGTGCTAGAGTCGAACAGTTTATCACAGATACGCAGTATTTT. Translated, it gives CSARVEQFITDTQYF. The V gene is TRBV20-1, the J gene TRBJ2-3; D unclear. V lost 1 base and J lost 2, with 13 bases in between. The CDR3 totals 15 residues. Per the germline V gene, CDR1 is DFQATT and CDR2 is SNEGSKA (reference sequence).